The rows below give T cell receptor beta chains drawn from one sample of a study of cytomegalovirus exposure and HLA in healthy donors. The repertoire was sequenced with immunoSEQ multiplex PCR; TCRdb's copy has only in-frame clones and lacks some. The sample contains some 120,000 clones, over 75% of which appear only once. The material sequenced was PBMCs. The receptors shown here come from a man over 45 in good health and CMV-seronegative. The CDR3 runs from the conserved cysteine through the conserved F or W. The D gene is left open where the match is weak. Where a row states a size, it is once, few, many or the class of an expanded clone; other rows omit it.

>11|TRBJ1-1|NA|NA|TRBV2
TGTGCCAGCAGTCAGCAGGGAGAAGCTTTCTTT
CASSQQGEAFF
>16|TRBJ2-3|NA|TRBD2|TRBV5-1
TGCGCCAGCAGCTTGGCCCTAGCGGGAGGCACAGATACGCAGTATTTT
CASSLALAGGTDTQYF
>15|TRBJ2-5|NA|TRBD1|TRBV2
TGTGCCAGCAGTGGGACCGGGACAGGGCGAGAGACCCAGTACTTC
CASSGTGTGRETQYF
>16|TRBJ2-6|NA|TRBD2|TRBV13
TGTGCCAGCAGCTTGGGACTACGCTCTGGGGCCAACGTCCTGACTTTC
CASSLGLRSGANVLTF
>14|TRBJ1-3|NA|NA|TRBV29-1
TGCAGCGTTGAGGCAGGGAACGGTCGTAACACCATATATTTT
CSVEAGNGRNTIYF
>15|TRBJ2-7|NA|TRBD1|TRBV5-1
TGCGCCAGCAGCCAGGGGACAGGCGAATTATCCGAGCAGTACTTC
CASSQGTGELSEQYF
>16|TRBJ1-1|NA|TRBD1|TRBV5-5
TGTGCCAGCAGCGCCAGACAGGGTAGGCCGAACACTGAAGCTTTCTTT
CASSARQGRPNTEAFF
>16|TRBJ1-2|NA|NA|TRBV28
TGTGCCGCCTCTCCACCTGGCAGGTTGAAATCCTATGGCTACACCTTC
CAASPPGRLKSYGYTF
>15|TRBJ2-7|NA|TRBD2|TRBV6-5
TGTGCCAGCGGCTCGGGCGCTAGCGGAAACTACGAGCAGTACTTC
CASGSGASGNYEQYF
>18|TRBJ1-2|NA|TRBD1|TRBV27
TGTGCCAGCAGTTTTGGACCTCTCGGGACAGGGGAAAGTTATGGCTACACCTTC
CASSFGPLGTGESYGYTF
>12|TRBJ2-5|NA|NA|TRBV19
TGTGCCAGTAGTATAATCGGGGAGACCCAGTACTTC
CASSIIGETQYF
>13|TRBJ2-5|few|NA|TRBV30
TGTGCCTGGAGTGTGGGCAGCCAAGAGACCCAGTACTTC
CAWSVGSQETQYF
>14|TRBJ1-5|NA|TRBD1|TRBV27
TGTGCCAGCAGTTTCCGCAGGGGGAGGCAGCCCCAGCATTTT
CASSFRRGRQPQHF
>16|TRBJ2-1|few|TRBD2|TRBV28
TGTGCCTGCGGGGCTAGCGGGAGTGGATCCTACAATGAGCAGTTCTTC
CACGASGSGSYNEQFF
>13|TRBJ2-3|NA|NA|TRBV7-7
TGTGCTAGCAGCCCCCCCTCAGGGGATACGCAGTATTTT
CASSPPSGDTQYF
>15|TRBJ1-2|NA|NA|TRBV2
TGTGCCAGCAGTGGGCGGGCAGGGGAGAGTCGAGGCTACACCTTC
CASSGRAGESRGYTF
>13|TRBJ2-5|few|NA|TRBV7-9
TGTGCCAGCAGCTCGACTCGTCAAGAGACCCAGTACTTC
CASSSTRQETQYF
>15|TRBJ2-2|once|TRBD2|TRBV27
TGTGCCAGCGCATTTCTAGCGGGGGGGACCGGGGAGCTGTTTTTT
CASAFLAGGTGELFF
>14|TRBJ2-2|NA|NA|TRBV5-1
TGCGCCAGCAGCTTAATGACAGAAGCCGGGGAGCTGTTTTTT
CASSLMTEAGELFF
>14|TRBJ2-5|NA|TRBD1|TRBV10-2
TGCGCCAGCAGTGAAGGGGGCCGGAGGGAGACCCAGTACTTC
CASSEGGRRETQYF
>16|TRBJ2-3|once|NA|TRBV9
TGTGCCAGCAGCGTCCCTCAGGAGGGGAGCACAGATACGCAGTATTTT
CASSVPQEGSTDTQYF
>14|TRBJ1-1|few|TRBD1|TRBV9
TGTGCCAGCAGCGGGACAGGGGCGTACACTGAAGCTTTCTTT
CASSGTGAYTEAFF
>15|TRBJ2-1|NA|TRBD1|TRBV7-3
TGTGCCAGCAGCTTAATGTCGGCAGGGGGCGGTGAGCAGTTCTTC
CASSLMSAGGGEQFF
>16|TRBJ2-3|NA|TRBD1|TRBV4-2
TGTGCCAGCAGCCATCCGAACAGGGGCAGTTTTGATACGCAGTATTTT
CASSHPNRGSFDTQYF
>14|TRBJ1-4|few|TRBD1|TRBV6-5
TGTGCCAGCAGTCCCGGGACAGGGACTGAAAAACTGTTTTTT
CASSPGTGTEKLFF
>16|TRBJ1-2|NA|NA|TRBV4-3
TGCGCCAGCAGCCAAGATTACCAGGGTTTAGGCTATGGCTACACCTTC
CASSQDYQGLGYGYTF
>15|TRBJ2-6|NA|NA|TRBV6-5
TGTGCCAGCAGTTCAAGCGGCTCTGGGGCCAACGTCCTGACTTTC
CASSSSGSGANVLTF
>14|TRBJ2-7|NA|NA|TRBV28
TGTGCCAGCAGTTCGACAGCTAGCTCCTACGAGCAGTACTTC
CASSSTASSYEQYF
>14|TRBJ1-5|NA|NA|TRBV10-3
TGTGCCATCAGGGCAGCTACAGACAATCAGCCCCAGCATTTT
CAIRAATDNQPQHF
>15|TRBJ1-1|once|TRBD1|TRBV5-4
TGTGCCAGCAGCGTAGAACAGGGGGCCGGCACTGAAGCTTTCTTT
CASSVEQGAGTEAFF
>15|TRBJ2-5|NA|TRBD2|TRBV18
TGTGCCAGCCTGCCGACTAGCGGGAGCCAAGAGACCCAGTACTTC
CASLPTSGSQETQYF
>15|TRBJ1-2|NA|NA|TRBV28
TGTGCCAGCAGACTTAGCCACAGGGTTTCGGATGGCTACACCTTC
CASRLSHRVSDGYTF
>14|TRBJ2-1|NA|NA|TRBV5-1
TGCGCCAGCTCAATAGCTAGCTCCTACAATGAGCAGTTCTTC
CASSIASSYNEQFF
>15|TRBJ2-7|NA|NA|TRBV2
TGTGCCAGCAGCCCCGACCTAGGGGGATCCTACGAGCAGTACTTC
CASSPDLGGSYEQYF
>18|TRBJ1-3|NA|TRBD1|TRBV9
TGTGCCAGCAGCGTAGGACTATCCGGGACAGCATCTGGAAACACCATATATTTT
CASSVGLSGTASGNTIYF
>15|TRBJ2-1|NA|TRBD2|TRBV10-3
TGTGCCATCAGTGAACTAGCGGGAGTGAACAATGAGCAGTTCTTC
CAISELAGVNNEQFF
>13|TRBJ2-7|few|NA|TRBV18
TGTGCCAGCTCACCAAGGGGGATCTACGAGCAGTACTTC
CASSPRGIYEQYF
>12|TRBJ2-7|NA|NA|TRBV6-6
TGTGCCAGCAGTTACTCGGCCGGGGAGCAGTACTTC
CASSYSAGEQYF
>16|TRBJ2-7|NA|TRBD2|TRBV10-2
TGCGCCAGCAGTGAGGGGACTAGCGGGAGGGCCTACGAGCAGTACTTC
CASSEGTSGRAYEQYF
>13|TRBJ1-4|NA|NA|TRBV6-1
TGTGCCAGCTCCCTTCATCCAGGGTCAAAACTGTTTTTT
CASSLHPGSKLFF
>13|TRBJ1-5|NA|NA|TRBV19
TGTGCCAGTAGTATACCGGGCAATCAGCCCCAGCATTTT
CASSIPGNQPQHF
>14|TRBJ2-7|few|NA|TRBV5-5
TGTGCCAGCAGGGGAGGTGGGGGTTTTACGGAGCAGTACTTC
CASRGGGGFTEQYF
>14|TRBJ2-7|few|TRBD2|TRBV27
TGTGCCAGCAGGGGACTAGCGGGAGGTGTGGAGCAGTACTTC
CASRGLAGGVEQYF
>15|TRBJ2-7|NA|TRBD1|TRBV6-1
TGTGCCAGCACTCAGGGGGGACAGGGGTTCTCCGAGCAGTACTTC
CASTQGGQGFSEQYF
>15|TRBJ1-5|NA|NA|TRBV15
TGTGCCACCAGCAGAGATGGGGTCAGGGTTGTGCCCCAGCATTTT
CATSRDGVRVVPQHF
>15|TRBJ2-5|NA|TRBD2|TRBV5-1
TGCGCCAGCAGCCAGACTAGCGCCCTCCAAGAGACCCAGTACTTC
CASSQTSALQETQYF
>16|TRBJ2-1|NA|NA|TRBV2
TGTGCCAGCAGTGAAAGGACGGGGGTTTCCTACAATGAGCAGTTCTTC
CASSERTGVSYNEQFF
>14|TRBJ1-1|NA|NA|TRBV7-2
TGTGCCAGCAGCTTAGGAGGTGGGAACACTGAAGCTTTCTTT
CASSLGGGNTEAFF
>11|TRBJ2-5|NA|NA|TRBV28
TGTGCCAGCAGTTTAGCGGAGACCCAGTACTTC
CASSLAETQYF
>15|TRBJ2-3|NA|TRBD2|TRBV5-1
TGCGCCAGCAGCAGCGGGACTAGCGGGACAGATACGCAGTATTTT
CASSSGTSGTDTQYF